This T cell receptor (beta chain) originates from a study of identical twins. Findings and limits, study-wide: Those out-of-frame alpha sequences shared by twins showed an excess of low generation probability. Whereas memory repertoires showed no such difference, abundant cord blood beta clonotypes carried fewer insertions. Analyses of zero insertions could, in part, be confounded by invariant MAIT and iNKT cells.

This clonotype was seen a handful of times. Its antigen remains unknown. One entry per CDR3 protein, called by TCRdb with MiXCR from the 5' RACE reads. This table holds just under 550,000 distinct CDR3 sequences, about 16% found once. Donors were all healthy Caucasians. The germline CDR1 and CDR2 sequences are SQVTM and ANQGSEA. Trimming removed 3 bases from V and 0 bases from J, with 14 bases in between. This CDR3 is 15 amino acids long. The same sample was also studied in work on yellow fever vaccine responses in identical twins.

The chain has TRBV29-1 and TRBJ2-5; D gene ambiguous. The sample taken for sequencing was CD4+ T cells sorted from blood. The TCR comes from a woman under 30 in good health. CDR3 amino acids: CSVESGGWYQETQYF. CDR3 DNA sequence: TGCAGCGTTGAGTCCGGCGGTTGGTACCAAGAGACCCAGTACTTC.